These T cell receptor beta chains were read from a single sample in a study of blood T cells in healthy people across ages. One entry per CDR3 protein results from TCRdb running MiXCR on the 5' RACE reads. This table has 850,000 to 1,300,000 distinct CDR3 sequences, 40% to 55% appearing once. Sequenced sample: blood. These receptors all stem from an older woman in good health. CDR3s leave out the opening cysteine and the closing phenylalanine or tryptophan.

12	TRBV10-3	TRBJ2-4	AISAGSGADIQY
16	TRBV7-3	TRBJ2-3	ASSLIGRALKRTDTQY
11	TRBV4-2	TRBJ2-1	ASSQTSGQERF
16	TRBV4-1	TRBJ2-3	ASEGPLAGDLGTDTQY
10	TRBV3-1	TRBJ2-1	ASSQTENEQF
12	TRBV6-6	TRBJ1-2	ASSPLDRGRGYT
10	TRBV2	TRBJ2-5	ASSVLRETQY
13	TRBV3-1	TRBJ1-2	ASSQELGKNYGYT
12	TRBV20-1	TRBJ2-5	SSQGWDRGETQY
11	TRBV20-1	TRBJ1-2	SAQQDSRSGYT
11	TRBV29-1	TRBJ2-1	SVDQGWDNEQF
15	TRBV21-1	TRBJ2-7	ASSPFRRGGLSYEQY
11	TRBV25-1	TRBJ1-6	ASSGGGRSPLH
13	TRBV20-1	TRBJ2-7	SAETLTSGSGEQY
12	TRBV11-2	TRBJ2-1	ASRGSGSGNEQF
13	TRBV15	TRBJ2-7	ATSRSSGGSYEQY
11	TRBV4-1	-	ASSQDWPREQY
16	TRBV20-1	TRBJ2-1	SARDSLRREGRYNEQF
13	TRBV29-1	TRBJ1-2	SFRRPRGAGYGYT
12	TRBV7-9	TRBJ2-1	ASSITGTLGILF
16	TRBV28	TRBJ1-2	ASAWPGPETGDNYGYT
11	TRBV4-2	TRBJ2-7	ASSHIKESEQY
15	TRBV3-1	TRBJ2-2	ASSQDRDRSNTGELF
12	TRBV15	TRBJ2-5	ATSGLRVGETQY
13	TRBV7-9	TRBJ2-3	ASSGPGLSTDTQY
13	TRBV20-1	TRBJ2-4	SARDNLAPLREQY
16	TRBV24-1	TRBJ2-7	ATSDLRGLDRMDYEQY